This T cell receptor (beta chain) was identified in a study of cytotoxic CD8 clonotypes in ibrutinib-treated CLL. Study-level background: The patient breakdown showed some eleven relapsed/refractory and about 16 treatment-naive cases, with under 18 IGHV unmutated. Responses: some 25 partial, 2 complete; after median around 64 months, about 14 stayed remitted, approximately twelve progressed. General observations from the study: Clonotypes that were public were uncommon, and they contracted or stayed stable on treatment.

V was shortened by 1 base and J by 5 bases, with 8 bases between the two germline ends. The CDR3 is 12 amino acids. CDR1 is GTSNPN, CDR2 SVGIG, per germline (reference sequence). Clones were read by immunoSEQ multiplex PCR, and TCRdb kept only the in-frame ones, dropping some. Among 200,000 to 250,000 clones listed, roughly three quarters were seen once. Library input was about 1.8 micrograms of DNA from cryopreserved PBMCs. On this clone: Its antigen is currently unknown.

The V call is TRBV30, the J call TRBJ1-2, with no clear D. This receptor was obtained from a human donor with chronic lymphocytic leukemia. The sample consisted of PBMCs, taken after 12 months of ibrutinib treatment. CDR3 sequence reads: CAWSGLEYGYTF. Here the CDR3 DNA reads TGTGCCTGGAGTGGGCTTGAGTATGGCTACACCTTC.